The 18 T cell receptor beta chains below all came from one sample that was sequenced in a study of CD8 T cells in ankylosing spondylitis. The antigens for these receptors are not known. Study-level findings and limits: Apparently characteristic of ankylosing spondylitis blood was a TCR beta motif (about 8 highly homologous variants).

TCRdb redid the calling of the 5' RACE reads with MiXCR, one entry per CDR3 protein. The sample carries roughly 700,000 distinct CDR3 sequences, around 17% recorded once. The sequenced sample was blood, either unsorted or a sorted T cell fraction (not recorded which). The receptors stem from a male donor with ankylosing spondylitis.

CDR3 DNA: TGTGCCATCAGCCCCGGTGGACAGGGGGCGACAGATACGCAGTATTTT. Protein product: CAISPGGQGATDTQYF. This chain links TRBV10-3 with TRBJ2-3; TRBD1 aligns across 11 bases. The junction had 8 bases not matched to a gene; V was cut back by 6 bases and J by 3 bases. This CDR3 contains 16 residues. Germline-derived CDR1 and CDR2 are ENHRY and SYGVKD.

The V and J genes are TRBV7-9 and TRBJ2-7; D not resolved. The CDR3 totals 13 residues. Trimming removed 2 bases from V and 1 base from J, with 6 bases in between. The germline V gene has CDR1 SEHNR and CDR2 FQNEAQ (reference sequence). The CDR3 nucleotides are TGTGCCAGCAGCTTACATGAGTCCTACGAGCAGTACTTC. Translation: CASSLHESYEQYF.

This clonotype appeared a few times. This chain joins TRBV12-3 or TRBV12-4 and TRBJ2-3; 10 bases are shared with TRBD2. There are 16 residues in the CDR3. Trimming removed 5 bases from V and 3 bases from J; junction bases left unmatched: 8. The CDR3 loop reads CASSQTSGQGTDTQYF. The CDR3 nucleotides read TGTGCCAGCAGTCAGACTAGCGGGCAGGGTACAGATACGCAGTATTTT.

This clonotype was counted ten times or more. The CDR3 loop reads CSARGNQPQHF. The CDR3 nucleotides read TGCAGTGCTAGGGGGAATCAGCCCCAGCATTTT. The chain joins TRBV20-1 to TRBJ1-5; D is uncertain. CDR1 DFQATT and CDR2 SNEGSKA come from the germline V gene (reference sequence). The CDR3 sequence is 11 residues long. Trimming left V 3 bases short and J 4 bases short, with 4 bases between.

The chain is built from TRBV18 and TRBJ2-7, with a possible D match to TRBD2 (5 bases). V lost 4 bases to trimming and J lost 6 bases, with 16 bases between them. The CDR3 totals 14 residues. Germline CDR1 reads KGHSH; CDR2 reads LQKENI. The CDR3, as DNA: TGTGCCAGCTCACTAGGACTTAAATATTCCGAGCAGTACTTC. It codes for CASSLGLKYSEQYF.

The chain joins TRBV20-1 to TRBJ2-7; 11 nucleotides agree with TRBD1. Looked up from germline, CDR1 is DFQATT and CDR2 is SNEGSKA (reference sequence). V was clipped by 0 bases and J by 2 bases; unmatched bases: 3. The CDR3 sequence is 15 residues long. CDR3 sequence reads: CSARDGQGATYEQYF. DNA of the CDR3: TGCAGTGCTAGAGATGGACAGGGGGCAACCTACGAGCAGTACTTC.

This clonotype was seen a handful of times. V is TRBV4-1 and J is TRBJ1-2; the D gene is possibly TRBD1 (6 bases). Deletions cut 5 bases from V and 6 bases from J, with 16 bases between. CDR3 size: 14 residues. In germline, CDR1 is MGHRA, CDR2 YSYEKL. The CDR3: CASSYSGVGNGYTF. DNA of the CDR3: TGCGCCAGCAGCTACTCAGGGGTGGGCAATGGCTACACCTTC.

CDR3 sequence reads: CASSLEGLAGVGNEQFF. The DNA for the CDR3 is TGCGCCAGCAGCTTGGAGGGACTAGCGGGAGTAGGGAATGAGCAGTTCTTC. The genes are TRBV5-1 and TRBJ2-1; 14 bases map to TRBD2. This CDR3 has 17 amino acids. CDR1 is SGHRS and CDR2 is YFSETQ in the germline V gene. J lost 7 bases, V lost 0 bases, and 6 bases had no gene match.

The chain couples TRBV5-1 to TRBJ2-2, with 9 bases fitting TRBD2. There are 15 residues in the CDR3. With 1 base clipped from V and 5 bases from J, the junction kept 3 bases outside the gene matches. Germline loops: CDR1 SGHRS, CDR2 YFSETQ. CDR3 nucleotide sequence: TGCGCCAGCAGCTTGAGCGGGAGGAAAACCGGGGAGCTGTTTTTT. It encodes CASSLSGRKTGELFF.

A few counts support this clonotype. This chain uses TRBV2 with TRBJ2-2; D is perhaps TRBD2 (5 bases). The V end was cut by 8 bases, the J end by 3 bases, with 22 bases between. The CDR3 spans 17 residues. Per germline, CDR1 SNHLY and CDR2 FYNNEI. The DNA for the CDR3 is TGTGCCAGCCGAACCGGACGGGGTGGAATGTACACCGGGGAGCTGTTTTTT. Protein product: CASRTGRGGMYTGELFF.

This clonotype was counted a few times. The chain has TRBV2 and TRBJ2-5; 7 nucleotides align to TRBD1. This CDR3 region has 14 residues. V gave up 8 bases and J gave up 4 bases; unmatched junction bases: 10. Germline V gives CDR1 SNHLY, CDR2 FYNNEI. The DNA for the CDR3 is TGTGCCAGCGGGGCTGACAGGGTGGCAGAGACCCAGTACTTC. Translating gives CASGADRVAETQYF.

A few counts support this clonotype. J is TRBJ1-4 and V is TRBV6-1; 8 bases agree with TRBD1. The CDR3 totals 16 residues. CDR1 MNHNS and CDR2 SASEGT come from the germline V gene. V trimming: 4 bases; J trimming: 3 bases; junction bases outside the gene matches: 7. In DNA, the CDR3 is TGTGCCAGCAGTGCCGTGACAGGGGATTCTAATGAAAAACTGTTTTTT. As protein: CASSAVTGDSNEKLFF.

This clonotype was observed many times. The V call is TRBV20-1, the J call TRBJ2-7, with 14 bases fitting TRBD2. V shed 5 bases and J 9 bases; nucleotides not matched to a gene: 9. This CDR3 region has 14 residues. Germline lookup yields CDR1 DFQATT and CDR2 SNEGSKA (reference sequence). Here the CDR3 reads CSAGTSGSNVVQYF. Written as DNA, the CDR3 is TGCAGTGCTGGGACTAGCGGGAGTAACGTCGTGCAGTACTTC.

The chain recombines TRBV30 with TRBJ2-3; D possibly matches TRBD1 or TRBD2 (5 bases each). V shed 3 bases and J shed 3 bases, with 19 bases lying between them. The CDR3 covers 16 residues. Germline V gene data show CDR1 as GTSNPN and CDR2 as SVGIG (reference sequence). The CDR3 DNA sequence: TGTGCCTGGAGCATCGAGGGGCTTAAAGAGACAGATACGCAGTATTTT. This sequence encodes CAWSIEGLKETDTQYF.

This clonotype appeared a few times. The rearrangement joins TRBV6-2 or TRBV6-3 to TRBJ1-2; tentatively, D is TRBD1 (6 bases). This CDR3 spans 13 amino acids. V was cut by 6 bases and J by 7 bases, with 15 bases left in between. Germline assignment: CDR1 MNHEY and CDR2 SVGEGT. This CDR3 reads CASSQQGASGYTF. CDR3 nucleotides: TGTGCCAGCAGCCAACAGGGAGCGAGTGGCTACACCTTC.

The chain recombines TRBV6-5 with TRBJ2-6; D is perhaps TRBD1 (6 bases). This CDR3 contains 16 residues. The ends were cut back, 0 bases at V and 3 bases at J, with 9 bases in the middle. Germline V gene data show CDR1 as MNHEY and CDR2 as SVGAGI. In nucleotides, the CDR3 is TGTGCCAGCAGTTACTCATGGGGGCTTGGGGCCAACGTCCTGACTTTC. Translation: CASSYSWGLGANVLTF.

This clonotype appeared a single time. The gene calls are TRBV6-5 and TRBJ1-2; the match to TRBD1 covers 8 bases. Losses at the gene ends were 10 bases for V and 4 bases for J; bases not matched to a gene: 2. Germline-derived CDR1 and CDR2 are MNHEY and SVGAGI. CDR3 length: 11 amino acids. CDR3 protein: CAIGQGYGYTF. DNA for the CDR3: TGTGCCATCGGACAGGGCTATGGCTACACCTTC.

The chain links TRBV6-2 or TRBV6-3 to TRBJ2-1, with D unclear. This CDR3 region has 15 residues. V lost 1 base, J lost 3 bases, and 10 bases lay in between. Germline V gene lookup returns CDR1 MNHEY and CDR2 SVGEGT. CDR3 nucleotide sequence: TGTGCCAGCAGTTACTGCGACACACGCTACAATGAGCAGTTCTTC. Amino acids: CASSYCDTRYNEQFF.